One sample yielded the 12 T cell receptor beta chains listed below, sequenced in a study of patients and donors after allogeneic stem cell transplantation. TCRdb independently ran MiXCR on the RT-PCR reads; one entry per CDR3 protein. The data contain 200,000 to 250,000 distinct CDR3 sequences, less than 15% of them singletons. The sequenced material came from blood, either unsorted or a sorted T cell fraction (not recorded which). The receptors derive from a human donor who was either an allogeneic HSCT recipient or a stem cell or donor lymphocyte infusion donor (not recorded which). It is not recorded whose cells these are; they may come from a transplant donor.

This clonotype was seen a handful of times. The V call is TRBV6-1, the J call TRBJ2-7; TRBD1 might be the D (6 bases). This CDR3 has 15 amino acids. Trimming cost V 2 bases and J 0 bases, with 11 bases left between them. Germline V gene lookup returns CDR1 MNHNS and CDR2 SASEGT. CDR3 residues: CASSEYTGTSYEQYF. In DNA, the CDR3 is TGTGCCAGCAGTGAATATACAGGGACCTCCTACGAGCAGTACTTC.

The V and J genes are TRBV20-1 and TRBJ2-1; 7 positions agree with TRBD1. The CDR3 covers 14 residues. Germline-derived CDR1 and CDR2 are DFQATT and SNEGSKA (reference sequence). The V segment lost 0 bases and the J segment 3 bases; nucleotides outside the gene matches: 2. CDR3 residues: CSARDRQGYNEQFF. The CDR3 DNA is TGCAGTGCTAGAGATCGACAGGGCTACAATGAGCAGTTCTTC.

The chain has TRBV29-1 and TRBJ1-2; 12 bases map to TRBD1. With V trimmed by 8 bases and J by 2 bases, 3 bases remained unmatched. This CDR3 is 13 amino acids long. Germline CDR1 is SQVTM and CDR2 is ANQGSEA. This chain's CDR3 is CSSGTGGNYGYTF. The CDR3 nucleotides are TGCAGCTCAGGGACAGGGGGCAACTATGGCTACACCTTC. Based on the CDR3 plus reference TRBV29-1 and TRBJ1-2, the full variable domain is SAVISQKPSRDICQRGTSLTIQCQVDSQVTMMFWYRQQPGQSLTLIATANQGSEATYESGFVIDKFPISRPNLTFSTLTVSNMSPEDSSIYLCSSGTGGNYGYTFGSGTRLTVV.

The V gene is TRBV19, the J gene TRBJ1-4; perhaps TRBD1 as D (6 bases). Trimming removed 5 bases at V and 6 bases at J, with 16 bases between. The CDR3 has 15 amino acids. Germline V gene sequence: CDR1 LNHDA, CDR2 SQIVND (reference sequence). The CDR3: CASSFRQAWDEKLFF. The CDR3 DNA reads TGTGCCAGTAGTTTTCGACAGGCTTGGGATGAAAAACTGTTTTTT.

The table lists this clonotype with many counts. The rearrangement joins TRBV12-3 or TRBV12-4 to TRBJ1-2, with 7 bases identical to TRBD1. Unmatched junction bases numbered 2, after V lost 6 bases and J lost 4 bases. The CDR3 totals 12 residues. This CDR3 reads CASRGQLYGYTF. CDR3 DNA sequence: TGTGCCAGCAGGGGACAGCTCTATGGCTACACCTTC.

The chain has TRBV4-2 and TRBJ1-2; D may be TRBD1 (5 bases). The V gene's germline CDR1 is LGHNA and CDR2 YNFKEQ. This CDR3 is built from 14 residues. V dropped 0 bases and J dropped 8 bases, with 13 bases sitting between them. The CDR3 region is CASSQEGRGEGYTF. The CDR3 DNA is TGTGCCAGCAGCCAAGAGGGGCGGGGAGAGGGCTACACCTTC.

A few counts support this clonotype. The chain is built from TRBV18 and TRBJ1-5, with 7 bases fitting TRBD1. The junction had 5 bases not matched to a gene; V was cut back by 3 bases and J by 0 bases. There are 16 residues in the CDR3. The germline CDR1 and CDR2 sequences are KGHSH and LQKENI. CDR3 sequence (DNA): TGTGCCAGCTCACCCGAGGGACAGCTTAGCAATCAGCCCCAGCATTTT. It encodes CASSPEGQLSNQPQHF.

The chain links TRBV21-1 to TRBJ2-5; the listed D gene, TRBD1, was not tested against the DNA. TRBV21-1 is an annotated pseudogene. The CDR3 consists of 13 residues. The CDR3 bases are TGTGCCAGCAGTAAGGGACAGCTAGAGACCCAGTACTTC. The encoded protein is CASSKGQLETQYF.

The CDR3 protein is CASSRGVGRSHEQFF. In nucleotides, the CDR3 is TGTGCCAGCAGCCGAGGGGTCGGGCGCAGCCATGAGCAGTTCTTC. The chain couples TRBV7-2 to TRBJ2-1; D may correspond to TRBD1 or TRBD2 (5 bases each). This CDR3 is built from 15 residues. Germline V gives CDR1 SGHTA, CDR2 FQGNSA. The V and J ends lost 5 bases and 8 bases respectively, with 19 bases between them.

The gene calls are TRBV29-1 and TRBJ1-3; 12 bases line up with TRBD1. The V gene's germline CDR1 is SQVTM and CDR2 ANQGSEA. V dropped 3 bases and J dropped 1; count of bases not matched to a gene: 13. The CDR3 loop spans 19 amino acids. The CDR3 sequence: CSVDSFGTGGAGSGNTIYF. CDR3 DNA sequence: TGCAGCGTTGATAGTTTTGGGACAGGGGGCGCCGGGTCTGGAAACACCATATATTTT.

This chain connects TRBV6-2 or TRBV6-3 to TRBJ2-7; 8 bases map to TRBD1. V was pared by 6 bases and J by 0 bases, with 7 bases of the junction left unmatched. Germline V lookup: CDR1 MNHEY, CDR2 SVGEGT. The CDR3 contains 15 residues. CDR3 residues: CASSHDRGRSYEQYF. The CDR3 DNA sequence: TGTGCCAGCAGCCATGACAGGGGCCGCTCCTACGAGCAGTACTTC.

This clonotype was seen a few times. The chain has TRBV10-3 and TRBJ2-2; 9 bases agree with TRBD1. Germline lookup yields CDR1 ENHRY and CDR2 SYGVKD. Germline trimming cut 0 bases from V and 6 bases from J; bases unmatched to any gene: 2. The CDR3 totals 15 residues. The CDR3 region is CAISESGQGSGELFF. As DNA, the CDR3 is TGTGCCATCAGTGAGTCGGGACAGGGATCCGGGGAGCTGTTTTTT.